The 5 T cell receptor beta chains presented below share a single source sample, sequenced in a study of T cell responses to AZD1222 COVID-19 vaccine. The assay was immunoSEQ multiplex PCR, and TCRdb's table has in-frame clones only and misses some. The sample comprises just over 60,000 clones, roughly 80% of which are singletons, and 11% to 15% rests with the top ten. Sequenced here: peripheral blood, sampled on day 0 of AZD1222 vaccination. These receptors all stem from an adult in good health.

In regard to this clone: The same CDR3 also results from other DNA sequences found in this sample. The chain has TRBV7-9 and TRBJ1-3; D uncertain. V lost 6 bases to trimming and J lost 4 bases, with 10 bases between them. Germline loops: CDR1 SEHNR, CDR2 FQNEAQ (reference sequence). This CDR3 has 13 amino acids. CDR3 protein: CASRPGAGNTIYF. CDR3 DNA: TGTGCCAGCAGGCCAGGTGCAGGAAACACCATATATTTT. Filled out from reference TRBV7-9 and TRBJ1-3, the complete variable domain reads DTGVSQNPRHKITKRGQNVTFRCDPISEHNRLYWYRQTLGQGPEFLTYFQNEAQLEKSRLLSDRFSAERPKGSFSTLEIQRTEQGDSAMYLCASRPGAGNTIYFGEGSWLTVV.

V is TRBV2 and J is TRBJ2-3; D is unresolved. Germline-derived CDR1 and CDR2 are SNHLY and FYNNEI. Between the trimmed V and J ends, which lost 2 bases and 1 base, there was a span of 7 bases. This CDR3 contains 14 residues. CDR3 sequence (DNA): TGTGCCAGCAGTGAACTATACCGCACAGATACGCAGTATTTT. Encoded protein: CASSELYRTDTQYF.

J is TRBJ2-1 and V is TRBV5-4; 9 positions agree with TRBD1. This CDR3 region has 15 residues. The germline gives CDR1 SGHNT, CDR2 YYREEE (reference sequence). V lost 4 bases, J lost 8 bases, and 10 bases stayed unmatched. In nucleotides, the CDR3 is TGTGCCAGCAGCCCCGGGACAGGGAGACGAGATGAGCAGTTCTTC. This codes for CASSPGTGRRDEQFF.

This clone was observed a handful of times. The chain has TRBV7-2 and TRBJ2-6; 8 positions agree with TRBD1. V shed 4 bases and J 3 bases; nucleotides not matched to a gene: 5. The CDR3 length is 16 residues. Germline V CDR1 and CDR2: SGHTA, FQGNSA. CDR3 residues: CASSSQGAHGANVLTF. Written as DNA, the CDR3 is TGTGCCAGCAGCTCCCAGGGGGCGCATGGGGCCAACGTCCTGACTTTC.

This clone appeared a single time. V is TRBV9 and J is TRBJ1-1, with 10 bases matching TRBD1. CDR1 and CDR2 (germline): SGDLS, YYNGEE. After removal of 0 bases from V and 4 bases from J, the junction contained 3 bases not matched to a gene. The CDR3 is made up of 15 amino acids. The CDR3 loop reads CASSVGDRGFTEAFF. As DNA, the CDR3 is TGTGCCAGCAGCGTAGGGGACAGGGGATTCACTGAAGCTTTCTTT.